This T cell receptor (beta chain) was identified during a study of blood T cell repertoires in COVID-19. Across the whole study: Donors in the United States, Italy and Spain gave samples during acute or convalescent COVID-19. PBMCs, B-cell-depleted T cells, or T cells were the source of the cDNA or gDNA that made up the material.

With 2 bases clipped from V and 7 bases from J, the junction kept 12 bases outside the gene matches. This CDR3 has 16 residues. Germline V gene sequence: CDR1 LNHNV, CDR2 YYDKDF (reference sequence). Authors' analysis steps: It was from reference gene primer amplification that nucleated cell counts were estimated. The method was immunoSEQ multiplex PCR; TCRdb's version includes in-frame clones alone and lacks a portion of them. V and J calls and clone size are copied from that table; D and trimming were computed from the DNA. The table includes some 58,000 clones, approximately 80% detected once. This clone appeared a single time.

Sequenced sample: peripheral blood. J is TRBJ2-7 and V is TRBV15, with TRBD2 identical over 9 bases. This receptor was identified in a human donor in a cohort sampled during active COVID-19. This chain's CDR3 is CATSRLNPGLASEQYF. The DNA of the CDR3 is TGTGCCACCAGCAGACTGAACCCCGGACTAGCGTCGGAGCAGTACTTC.